This T cell receptor beta chain was found in a study of chronic HIV infection and antiretroviral therapy. CDR1 and CDR2 from the germline V gene are MNHEY and SVGEGT. The CDR3 totals 16 residues. The V end lost 5 bases, the J end lost 0 bases, and 11 bases lay between the germline ends. One entry per CDR3 protein results from TCRdb running MiXCR on the 5' RACE reads. The repertoire includes approximately 30,000 distinct CDR3 sequences, about 8.6% of them detected once, and about 2.5% sits in the top ten. In this sample, this clonotype turned up a few times. The rearrangement links TRBV6-2 or TRBV6-3 to TRBJ2-6; D remains unclear. The receptor was derived from an adult who had HIV and had not received antiretroviral therapy, or was an uninfected healthy control (not recorded which). The specimen was peripheral blood. The CDR3: CASSPRFSSGANVLTF. The CDR3, as DNA: TGTGCCAGCAGTCCCAGGTTCAGCTCTGGGGCCAACGTCCTGACTTTC.